This T cell receptor beta chain was identified in a study of CD8 T cells in ankylosing spondylitis. V was trimmed by 0 bases and J by 5 bases, leaving 15 bases between them. The CDR3 loop spans 17 amino acids. Germline values: CDR1 SGHRS, CDR2 YFSETQ. MiXCR was run by TCRdb on the 5' RACE reads, yielding one entry per CDR3 protein. Altogether some 130,000 distinct CDR3 sequences are present, just under 7.5% being singletons, with the ten largest covering 9.5% to 15%. This clonotype showed up many times. The V and J genes are TRBV5-1 and TRBJ1-6; D ambiguous. This clonotype was sampled from a female donor with ankylosing spondylitis or in good health (not recorded which). The sequencing sample was made of blood, either unsorted or a sorted T cell fraction (not recorded which). Here the CDR3 reads CASSLEFVAVNNSPLHF. CDR3 nucleotide sequence: TGCGCCAGCAGCTTGGAATTCGTGGCAGTAAATAATTCACCCCTCCACTTT.